The 2 T cell receptor beta chains below were found in one sample sequenced in a study of cytomegalovirus exposure and HLA in healthy donors. 13 Jbeta primers and 60 Vbeta primers were used for the PCR. Repertoires were generated with immunoSEQ multiplex PCR, while TCRdb's copy carries only in-frame clones and drops some. The sample has approximately 100,000 clones, over 60% seen once; the top ten hold under 3.5%. Specimen: PBMCs. The source is a female donor in good health and CMV-seronegative.

This clone was picked up many times. The chain links TRBV7-2 to TRBJ2-2; 11 nucleotides align to TRBD2. In germline, CDR1 is SGHTA, CDR2 FQGNSA. The CDR3 spans 18 residues. The J segment lost 4 bases and the V segment lost 1 base, leaving 8 bases of the junction unmatched. This chain's CDR3 is CASSLGVLAGASTGELFF. CDR3 DNA: TGTGCCAGCAGCTTAGGTGTACTAGCGGGGGCCAGCACCGGGGAGCTGTTTTTT.

V and J are TRBV9 and TRBJ2-1; maybe TRBD1 (6 bases). CDR1 and CDR2 (germline): SGDLS, YYNGEE. V was clipped by 4 bases and J by 9 bases, with 14 bases between them. CDR3 length: 13 amino acids. CDR3 DNA sequence: TGTGCCAGCAGCTCACCAGGGGATAGTGAGCAGTTCTTC. Translating it yields CASSSPGDSEQFF.